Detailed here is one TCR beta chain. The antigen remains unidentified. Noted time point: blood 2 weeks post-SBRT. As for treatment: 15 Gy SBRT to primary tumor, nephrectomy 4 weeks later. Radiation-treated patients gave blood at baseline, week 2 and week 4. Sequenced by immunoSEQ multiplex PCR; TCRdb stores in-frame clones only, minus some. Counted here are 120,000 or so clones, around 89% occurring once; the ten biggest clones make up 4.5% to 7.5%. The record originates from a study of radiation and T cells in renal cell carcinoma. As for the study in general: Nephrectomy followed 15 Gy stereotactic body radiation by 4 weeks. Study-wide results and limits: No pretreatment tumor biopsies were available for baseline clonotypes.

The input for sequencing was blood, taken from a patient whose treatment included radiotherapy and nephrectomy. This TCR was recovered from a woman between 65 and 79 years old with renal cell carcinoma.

The CDR3 sequence: CASSGTTVSGNTIYF. The CDR3 DNA follows: TGTGCCAGCAGTGGTACCACGGTCTCTGGAAACACCATATATTTT. V gene TRBV6-4 combines with J gene TRBJ1-3; D gene ambiguous. The germline V and J ends were trimmed by 4 bases and 0 bases, with 10 bases remaining between them. This CDR3 is 15 amino acids long. Germline values: CDR1 MRHNA, CDR2 SNTAGT.